This T cell receptor (beta chain) emerged from a study of T cell responses to AZD1222 COVID-19 vaccine. After removal of 5 bases from V and 1 base from J, the junction contained 3 bases not matched to a gene. The germline gives CDR1 ENHRY, CDR2 SYGVKD. The CDR3 loop spans 14 amino acids. Data came from immunoSEQ multiplex PCR; TCRdb stores just in-frame clones and leaves some out. Of approximately 120,000 clones listed, 75% to 90% were seen once; the top ten hold just under 4.5%. The TCR was taken from an adult who received the AZD1222 COVID-19 vaccine. The source was peripheral blood, collected 28 days after the second AZD1222 dose. V usage is TRBV10-3 and J usage is TRBJ2-5, with 8 positions matching TRBD2. The CDR3 region has the DNA TGTGCCATCAGTTATACTAGCGGCCAAGAGACCCAGTACTTC. This codes for CAISYTSGQETQYF.